This section outlines one T cell receptor (beta chain) sequence together with its context. Its antigen is not identified. This specimen belongs to a study of cytomegalovirus exposure and HLA in healthy donors. Study conclusions and caveats: With later analysis, a missense DCLRE1C variant became linked to TCR beta V- and J-gene trimming. The productive fraction for most TCR beta V segments was about 87% or about 30% in an earlier analysis. Later analysis found that TCR beta chains associated with HLA were more clonally expanded than other, equally common chains.

With 60 Vbeta and 13 Jbeta primers, the PCR was carried out. Libraries were prepared by immunoSEQ multiplex PCR; TCRdb keeps only in-frame clonotypes and omits some of them. The sample lists 150,000 or so clones, 82% seen once, with more than 2.5% in the top ten. At the time of sampling, donors were nominally healthy, though unrecorded immune exposures were likely. V shed 4 bases and J 7 bases; nucleotides not matched to a gene: 6. The CDR3 has 13 amino acids. Germline assignment: CDR1 SQVTM and CDR2 ANQGSEA. The sequence derives from a man between 18 and 29 years old in good health and CMV-seropositive. The rearrangement links TRBV29-1 to TRBJ1-1; 10 bases align to TRBD1. The sample taken for sequencing was PBMCs. CDR3: CSVGTGGLGEAFF. The CDR3, as DNA: TGCAGCGTTGGGACAGGGGGGTTGGGTGAAGCTTTCTTT.